The 14 T cell receptor beta chains reported below all come from one sample, sequenced in a study of blood T cell repertoires in COVID-19. Measured with immunoSEQ multiplex PCR; TCRdb has only the in-frame clones, and not every one. The sample has roughly 130,000 clones, around 85% seen once. Sequencing was performed on peripheral blood. The receptors here all came from a woman in her forties or fifties with acute or convalescent COVID-19.

V is TRBV18 and J is TRBJ1-1; TRBD1 might be the D (5 bases). V lost 1 base to trimming and J lost 4 bases, with 10 bases between them. CDR3 length: 14 residues. Per the germline V gene, CDR1 is KGHSH and CDR2 is LQKENI. CDR3 DNA sequence: TGTGCCAGCTCACCACTCAGGGAGGGCACTGAAGCTTTCTTT. Its protein is CASSPLREGTEAFF. Supplemented by reference TRBV18 and TRBJ1-1, the full variable domain reads NAGVMQNPRHLVRRRGQEARLRCSPMKGHSHVYWYRQLPEEGLKFMVYLQKENIIDESGMPKERFSAEFPKEGPSILRIQQVVRGDSAAYFCASSPLREGTEAFFGQGTRLTVV.

The chain uses TRBV5-6 and TRBJ2-7; 7 nucleotides match TRBD2. CDR1 SGHDT and CDR2 YYEEEE come from the germline V gene. The CDR3 covers 15 residues. V lost 4 bases to trimming and J lost 0 bases; unmatched junction nucleotides: 7. CDR3 loop: CASSGGGAASYEQYF. In DNA, the CDR3 is TGTGCCAGCAGCGGGGGAGGGGCCGCCTCCTACGAGCAGTACTTC.

This clone was recorded once. The chain combines TRBV18 with TRBJ1-1; D not certain. Trimming took 0 bases from V and 0 from J, leaving 5 bases between them. Germline V gene lookup returns CDR1 KGHSH and CDR2 LQKENI. The CDR3 extends over 14 amino acids. The CDR3 protein is CASSPPSMNTEAFF. In nucleotides, the CDR3 is TGTGCCAGCTCACCACCATCCATGAACACTGAAGCTTTCTTT.

J is TRBJ1-2 and V is TRBV28; D not resolved. Germline lookup yields CDR1 MDHEN and CDR2 SYDVKM. With 4 bases removed from V and 7 bases from J, the gap between germline ends came to 16 bases. The CDR3 covers 14 residues. DNA of the CDR3: TGTGCCAGCAGTTCTTCCACGAGACGAGGTGGCTACACCTTC. This encodes CASSSSTRRGGYTF.

For the CDR3, the DNA is TGTGCCAGCAGCCAAGCCGCACTGGGGGGCGGGGAGCTGTTTTTT. Translation: CASSQAALGGGELFF. V is TRBV4-2 and J is TRBJ2-2, with D maybe TRBD2 (6 bases). This CDR3 region has 15 residues. V dropped 1 base and J dropped 7 bases, with 13 bases sitting between them. Germline CDR1 reads LGHNA; CDR2 reads YNFKEQ.

The chain has TRBV4-2 and TRBJ1-3; D is unresolved. Germline assignment: CDR1 LGHNA and CDR2 YNFKEQ. This CDR3 is 15 amino acids long. V was clipped by 0 bases and J by 0 bases, with 6 bases between them. The CDR3 spells CASSQDLSSGNTIYF. CDR3 DNA: TGTGCCAGCAGCCAAGATCTCAGCTCTGGAAACACCATATATTTT.

The rearrangement uses TRBV5-6 and TRBJ1-2; a weak D match, TRBD1 (5 bases). The ends were cut back, 0 bases at V and 0 bases at J, with 18 bases in the middle. Germline values: CDR1 SGHDT, CDR2 YYEEEE. The CDR3 is made up of 18 amino acids. The CDR3 coding sequence is TGTGCCAGCAGCTTGGTTTGGCAGGGTAGTGTCTCTAACTATGGCTACACCTTC. Translating it yields CASSLVWQGSVSNYGYTF.

This clone was counted a few times. This chain joins TRBV6-5 and TRBJ2-3; perhaps TRBD2 as D (5 bases). The CDR3 totals 15 residues. Trimming removed 11 bases at V and 0 bases at J, with 18 bases between. From germline, CDR1 is MNHEY and CDR2 SVGAGI. This CDR3 reads CAVCKSDYSTDTQYF. CDR3 sequence (DNA): TGTGCCGTGTGTAAATCCGACTACAGCACAGATACGCAGTATTTT.

The chain is built from TRBV27 and TRBJ2-7; the D gene is possibly TRBD1 (6 bases). Trimming stripped 4 bases from V and 0 bases from J, with 10 bases between. Germline V CDR1 and CDR2: MNHEY, SMNVEV (reference sequence). This CDR3 is 14 amino acids long. The CDR3 nucleotides read TGTGCCAGCAGTTATGACAGGAGCTCCTACGAGCAGTACTTC. It codes for CASSYDRSSYEQYF.

The chain employs TRBV2 and TRBJ1-2; D is ambiguous. V was trimmed by 3 bases and J by 9 bases, leaving 11 bases between them. The germline V gene encodes CDR1 SNHLY and CDR2 FYNNEI. CDR3 length equals 12 residues. This chain's CDR3 is CASSDRQDSYTF. In nucleotides, the CDR3 is TGTGCCAGCAGTGATCGGCAGGATAGCTACACCTTC.

The V and J genes are TRBV19 and TRBJ2-4; D remains unclear. Germline CDR1 and CDR2: LNHDA and SQIVND (reference sequence). V was cut by 0 bases and J by 7 bases, with 10 bases left in between. The CDR3 spans 14 residues. CDR3 amino acids: CASSIDDSWNIQYF. CDR3 DNA sequence: TGTGCCAGTAGTATAGATGATAGTTGGAACATTCAGTACTTC.

The gene calls are TRBV4-1 and TRBJ2-3; D is unresolved. Germline loops: CDR1 MGHRA, CDR2 YSYEKL. V was cut by 4 bases and J by 2 bases, with 7 bases left in between. This CDR3 is 13 amino acids long. For the CDR3, the DNA is TGCGCCAGCAGCCCCACTCACACAGATACGCAGTATTTT. It encodes CASSPTHTDTQYF.

This rearrangement joins TRBV2 to TRBJ2-3, with D possibly being TRBD1 (6 bases). CDR3 size: 15 residues. V was shortened by 5 bases and J by 1 base, with 13 bases between the two germline ends. Germline CDR1 is SNHLY and CDR2 is FYNNEI. For the CDR3, the DNA is TGTGCCAGCAGTAGAGGGGGTCTACGCACAGATACGCAGTATTTT. This codes for CASSRGGLRTDTQYF.

The V call is TRBV6-2 or TRBV6-3, the J call TRBJ2-7, with a possible D match to TRBD2 (6 bases). V was pared by 5 bases and J by 5 bases, with 16 bases between. The CDR3 runs 14 residues. Germline CDR1 is MNHEY and CDR2 is SVGEGT. The CDR3, as DNA: TGTGCCAGCAGTGCCCGGGTGGGCGGGGACGAGCAGTACTTC. Translation: CASSARVGGDEQYF.